The subject of this entry is one T cell receptor beta chain. The investigators amplified TCR beta CDR3 regions from RNA transcripts. The TCR CDR3 was amplified in a first-round RT-PCR using the HTBI primer set. TCRdb re-called the multiplex PCR reads through MiXCR, storing one row per CDR3 protein. Among just under 750,000 distinct CDR3 sequences listed, around 40% were seen once. The entry originates in a study of T cells in Graves' hyperthyroidism and ophthalmopathy. V shed 0 bases and J shed 9 bases, with 9 bases lying between them. The CDR3 totals 14 residues. The sequencing input was blood. The chain joins TRBV12-3 or TRBV12-4 to TRBJ1-6; no firm D call. The receptor comes from a middle-aged woman with Graves' hyperthyroidism. The CDR3 nucleotides read TGTGCCAGCAGTTTAGCCGTTTTGGGTTCACCCCTCCACTTT. Translation: CASSLAVLGSPLHF.